This TCR beta chain emerged from a study of T cells in Graves' hyperthyroidism and ophthalmopathy. For the study at large: Peripheral blood sampling occurred at initial diagnosis, before any treatment.

The CDR3 extends over 15 amino acids. Germline lookup yields CDR1 MGHDK and CDR2 SYGVNS. The J segment lost 1 base and the V segment lost 7 bases, leaving 2 bases of the junction unmatched. Study findings and constraints: Ophthalmopathy cases were set apart from stable hyperthyroidism by a 13 V-J model. Expanded thyroid clonotypes (above 0.001) were mostly also found in blood.

On the basis of clinical symptoms, serum thyroxine and TRAb, thyroid ultrasound and orbital computed tomography, diagnoses were made. Authors of the study amplified TCR beta CDR3 regions from RNA transcripts. RT-PCR in the first round (using the HTBI primer set) targeted the TCR CDR3. TCRdb analysed the multiplex PCR reads with MiXCR anew, one entry per CDR3 protein. Among hundreds of thousands of distinct CDR3 sequences, over 35% were seen once, and the ten largest hold about 9%. Of note for this clonotype: Antigen: not known. A clone one base away is much larger, so this may be a read error.

The sample comprised blood. The V call is TRBV25-1, the J call TRBJ2-6; 9 bases map to TRBD1. This sequence originates from a man aged 18 to 30 with Graves' hyperthyroidism. The CDR3, as DNA: TGTGCCAGCACCGGGACAGGGTCTGGGGCCAACGTCCTGACTTTC. Protein sequence: CASTGTGSGANVLTF.